Each of the 3 T cell receptor beta chains below was sequenced from the same sample in a study of blood T cell repertoires in COVID-19. This table comes from immunoSEQ multiplex PCR, and its TCRdb copy is limited to in-frame clones, with some not included. The sample gives around 130,000 clones, roughly four fifths of which show up once; 11% is in the top ten. Sequenced sample: peripheral blood. The source of these receptors is a human donor in a cohort sampled during active COVID-19.

The chain is built from TRBV5-1 and TRBJ1-1; D call uncertain. The CDR3 spans 13 residues. Germline V gives CDR1 SGHRS, CDR2 YFSETQ. V gave up 7 bases and J gave up 3 bases, with 13 bases separating them. CDR3 loop: CASRLGADTEAFF. DNA for the CDR3: TGCGCCAGCCGCCTCGGAGCTGACACTGAAGCTTTCTTT. The whole variable domain, filled in from reference TRBV5-1 and TRBJ1-1, reads KAGVTQTPRYLIKTRGQQVTLSCSPISGHRSVSWYQQTPGQGLQFLFEYFSETQRNKGNFPGRFSGRQFSNSRSEMNVSTLELGDSALYLCASRLGADTEAFFGQGTRLTVV.

This chain joins TRBV28 and TRBJ1-5, with 8 nucleotides matching TRBD1. V gave up 5 bases and J gave up 3 bases; unmatched junction bases: 9. The CDR3 has 16 amino acids. Germline CDR1 is MDHEN and CDR2 is SYDVKM. The CDR3 nucleotides are TGTGCCAGCAGTCCCCAGGGACAGGCCTACAATCAGCCCCAGCATTTT. Its protein product is CASSPQGQAYNQPQHF.

The V call is TRBV6-5, the J call TRBJ2-2; 8 bases match TRBD2. This CDR3 is built from 16 residues. Germline loops: CDR1 MNHEY, CDR2 SVGAGI. The ends lost 4 bases at V and 4 bases at J; junction bases unmatched: 8. CDR3 protein: CASSSSGTRGTGELFF. CDR3 sequence (DNA): TGTGCCAGCAGTTCCTCCGGGACTAGAGGCACCGGGGAGCTGTTTTTT.